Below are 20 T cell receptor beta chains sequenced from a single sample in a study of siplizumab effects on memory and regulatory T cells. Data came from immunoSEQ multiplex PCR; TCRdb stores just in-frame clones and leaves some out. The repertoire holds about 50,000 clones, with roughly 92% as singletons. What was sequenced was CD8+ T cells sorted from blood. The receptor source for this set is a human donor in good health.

CDR3 nucleotides: TGTGCCAGCAGCTCAGGGTCCGGGACCCAGTACTTC. This gives the protein CASSSGSGTQYF. The chain links TRBV7-2 to TRBJ2-5; a weak D match, TRBD1 (5 bases). This CDR3 is 12 amino acids long. From germline, CDR1 is SGHTA and CDR2 FQGNSA. V lost 4 bases to trimming and J lost 7 bases, with 10 bases between them.

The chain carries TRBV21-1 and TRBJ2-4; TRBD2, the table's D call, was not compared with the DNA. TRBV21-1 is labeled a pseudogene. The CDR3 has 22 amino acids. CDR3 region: CASSKGWDASGRLQLAKNIQYF. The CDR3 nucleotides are TGTGCCAGCAGCAAAGGCTGGGACGCTAGCGGGAGGCTTCAACTAGCCAAAAACATTCAGTACTTC.

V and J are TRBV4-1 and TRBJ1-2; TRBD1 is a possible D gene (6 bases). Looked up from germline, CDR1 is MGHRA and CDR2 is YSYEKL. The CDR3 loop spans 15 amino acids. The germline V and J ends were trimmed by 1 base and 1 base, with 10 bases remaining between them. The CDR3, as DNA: TGCGCCAGCAGCCAAGTCGAAGGGGGTAACTATGGCTACACCTTC. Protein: CASSQVEGGNYGYTF.

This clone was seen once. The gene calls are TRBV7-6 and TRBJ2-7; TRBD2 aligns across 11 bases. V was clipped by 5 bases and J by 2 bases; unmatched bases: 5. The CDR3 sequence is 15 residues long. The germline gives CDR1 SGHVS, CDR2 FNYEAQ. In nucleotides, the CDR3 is TGTGCCAGCAGCCCAACTAGCGGGGGACCCTACGAGCAGTACTTC. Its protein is CASSPTSGGPYEQYF.

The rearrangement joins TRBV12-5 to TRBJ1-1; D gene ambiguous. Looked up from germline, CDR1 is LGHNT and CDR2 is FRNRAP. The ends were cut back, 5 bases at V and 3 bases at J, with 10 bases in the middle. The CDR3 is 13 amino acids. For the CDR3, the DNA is TGTGCTAGTGGTCTCGGGTCATACACTGAAGCTTTCTTT. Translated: CASGLGSYTEAFF.

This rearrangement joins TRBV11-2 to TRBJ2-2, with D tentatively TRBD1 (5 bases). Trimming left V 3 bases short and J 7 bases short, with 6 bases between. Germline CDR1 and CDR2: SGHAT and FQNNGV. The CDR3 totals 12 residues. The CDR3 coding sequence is TGTGCCAGCAGCTTCCAGGGCGGGGAGCTGTTTTTT. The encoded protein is CASSFQGGELFF.

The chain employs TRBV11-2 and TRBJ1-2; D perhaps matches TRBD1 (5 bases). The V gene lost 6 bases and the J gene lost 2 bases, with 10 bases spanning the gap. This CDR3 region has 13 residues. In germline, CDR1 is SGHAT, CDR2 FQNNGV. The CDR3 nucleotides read TGTGCCAGCAGTTCACAGGAGAACTATGGCTACACCTTC. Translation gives CASSSQENYGYTF.

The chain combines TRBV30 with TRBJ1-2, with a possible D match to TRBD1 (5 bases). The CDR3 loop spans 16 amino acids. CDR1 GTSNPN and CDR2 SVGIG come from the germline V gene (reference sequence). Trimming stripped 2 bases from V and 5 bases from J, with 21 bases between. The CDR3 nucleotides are TGTGCCTGGAGTATGAGAAGTCGGGACTCCCCGTATGGCTACACCTTC. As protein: CAWSMRSRDSPYGYTF.

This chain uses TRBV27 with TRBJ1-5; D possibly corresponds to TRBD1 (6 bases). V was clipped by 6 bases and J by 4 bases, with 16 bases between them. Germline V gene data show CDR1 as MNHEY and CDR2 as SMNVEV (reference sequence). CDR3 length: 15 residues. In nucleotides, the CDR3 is TGTGCCAGCAGAGCAGGACAGAGAGCGAATCAGCCCCAGCATTTT. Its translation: CASRAGQRANQPQHF.

The CDR3 DNA reads as TGTGCCAGCAGTTTGGCTCTTATTAGCTCCTACAATGAGCAGTTCTTC. It codes for CASSLALISSYNEQFF. V usage is TRBV27 and J usage is TRBJ2-1; D is unclear. CDR1 and CDR2 (germline): MNHEY, SMNVEV (reference sequence). The V and J ends lost 3 bases and 0 bases respectively, with 12 bases between them. The CDR3 length is 16 residues.

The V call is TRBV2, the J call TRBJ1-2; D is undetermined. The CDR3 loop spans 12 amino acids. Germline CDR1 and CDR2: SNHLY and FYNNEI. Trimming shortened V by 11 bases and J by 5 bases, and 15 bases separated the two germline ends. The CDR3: CAGQTGSYGYTF. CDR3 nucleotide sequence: TGTGCCGGGCAGACGGGAAGTTATGGCTACACCTTC.

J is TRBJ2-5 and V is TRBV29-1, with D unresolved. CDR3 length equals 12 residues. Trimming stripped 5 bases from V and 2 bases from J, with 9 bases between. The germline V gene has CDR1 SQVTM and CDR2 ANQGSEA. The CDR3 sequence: CSVLTEQETQYF. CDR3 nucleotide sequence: TGCAGCGTTCTGACTGAACAAGAGACCCAGTACTTC.

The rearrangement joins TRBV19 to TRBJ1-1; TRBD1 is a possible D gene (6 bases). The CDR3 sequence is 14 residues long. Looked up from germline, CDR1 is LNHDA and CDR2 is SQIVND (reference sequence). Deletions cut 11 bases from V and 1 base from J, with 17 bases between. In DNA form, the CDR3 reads TGTGCCGTACAGGGTGGTGCCCAGAACACTGAAGCTTTCTTT. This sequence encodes CAVQGGAQNTEAFF.

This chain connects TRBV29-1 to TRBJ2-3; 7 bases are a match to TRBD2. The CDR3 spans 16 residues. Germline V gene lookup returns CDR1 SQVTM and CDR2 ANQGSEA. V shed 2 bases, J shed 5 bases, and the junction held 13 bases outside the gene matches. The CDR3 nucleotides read TGCAGCGTTGAACGGGGGGAAGAGCGGGATTTAGATACGCAGTATTTT. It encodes CSVERGEERDLDTQYF.

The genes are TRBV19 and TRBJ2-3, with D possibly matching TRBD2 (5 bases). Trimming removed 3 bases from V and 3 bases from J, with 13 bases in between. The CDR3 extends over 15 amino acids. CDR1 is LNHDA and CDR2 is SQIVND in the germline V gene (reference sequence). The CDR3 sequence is CASSIGVRSTDTQYF. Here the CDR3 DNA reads TGTGCCAGTAGTATCGGGGTTAGGAGTACAGATACGCAGTATTTT.

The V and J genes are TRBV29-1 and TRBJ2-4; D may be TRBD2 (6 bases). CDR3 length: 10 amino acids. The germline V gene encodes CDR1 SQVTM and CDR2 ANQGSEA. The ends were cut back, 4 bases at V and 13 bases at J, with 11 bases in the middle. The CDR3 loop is CSVVWGDQYF. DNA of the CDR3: TGCAGCGTTGTATGGGGGGACCAGTACTTC.

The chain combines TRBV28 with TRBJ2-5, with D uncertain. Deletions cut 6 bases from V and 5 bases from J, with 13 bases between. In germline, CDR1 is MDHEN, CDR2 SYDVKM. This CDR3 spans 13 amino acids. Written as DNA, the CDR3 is TGTGCCAGCAGCCGGTTGTTGGGGGAGACCCAGTACTTC. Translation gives CASSRLLGETQYF.

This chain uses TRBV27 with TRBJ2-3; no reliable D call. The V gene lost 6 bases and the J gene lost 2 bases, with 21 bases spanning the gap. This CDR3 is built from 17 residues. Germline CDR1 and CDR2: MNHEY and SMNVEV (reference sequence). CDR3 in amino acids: CASSPYMVRDLTDTQYF. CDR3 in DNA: TGTGCCAGCAGCCCTTATATGGTCAGAGACCTCACAGATACGCAGTATTTT.

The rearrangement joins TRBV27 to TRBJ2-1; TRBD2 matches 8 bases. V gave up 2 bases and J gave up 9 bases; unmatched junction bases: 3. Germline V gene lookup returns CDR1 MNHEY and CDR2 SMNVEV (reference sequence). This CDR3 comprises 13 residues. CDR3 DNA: TGTGCCAGCAGTTTAGGCGGGGGGCCTGAGCAGTTCTTC. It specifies CASSLGGGPEQFF.

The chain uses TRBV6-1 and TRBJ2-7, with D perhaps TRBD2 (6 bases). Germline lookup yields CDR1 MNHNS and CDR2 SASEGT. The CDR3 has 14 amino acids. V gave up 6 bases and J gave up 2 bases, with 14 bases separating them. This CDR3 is CASRKGTWPYEQYF. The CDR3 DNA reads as TGTGCCAGCAGGAAGGGGACTTGGCCCTACGAGCAGTACTTC.